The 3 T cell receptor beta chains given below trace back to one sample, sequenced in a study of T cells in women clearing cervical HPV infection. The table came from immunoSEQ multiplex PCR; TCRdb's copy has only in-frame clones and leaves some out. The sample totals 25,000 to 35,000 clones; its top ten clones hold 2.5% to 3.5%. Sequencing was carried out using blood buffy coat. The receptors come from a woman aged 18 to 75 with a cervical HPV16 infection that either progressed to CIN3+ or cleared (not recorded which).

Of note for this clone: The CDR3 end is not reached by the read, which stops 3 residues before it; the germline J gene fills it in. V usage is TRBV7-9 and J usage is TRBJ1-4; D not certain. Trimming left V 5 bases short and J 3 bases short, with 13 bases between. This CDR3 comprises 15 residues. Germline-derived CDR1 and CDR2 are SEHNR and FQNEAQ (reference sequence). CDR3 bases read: TGTGCCAGCAGCCCAACCGGCGGCCCTAATGAAAAA. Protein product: CASSPTGGPNEK. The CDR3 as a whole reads CASSPTGGPNEKLFF.

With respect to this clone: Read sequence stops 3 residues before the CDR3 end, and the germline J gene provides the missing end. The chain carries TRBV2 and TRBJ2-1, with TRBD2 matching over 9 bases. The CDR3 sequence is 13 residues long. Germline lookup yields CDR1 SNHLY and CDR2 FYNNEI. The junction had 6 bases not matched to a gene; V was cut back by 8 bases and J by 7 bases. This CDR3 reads CASQREDPNEQFF. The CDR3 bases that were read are TGTGCCAGCCAGCGGGAGGACCCTAATGAG.

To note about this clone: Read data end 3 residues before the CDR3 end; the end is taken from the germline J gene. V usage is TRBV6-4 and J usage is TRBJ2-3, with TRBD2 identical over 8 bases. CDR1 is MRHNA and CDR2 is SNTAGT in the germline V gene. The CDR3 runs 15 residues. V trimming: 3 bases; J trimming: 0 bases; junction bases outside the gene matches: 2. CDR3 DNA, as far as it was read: TGTGCCAGCAGTGAGGCTAGCGGGAGCACAGATACG. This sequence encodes CASSEASGSTDT. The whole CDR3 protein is CASSEASGSTDTQYF.